This entry features one TCR beta chain sequence. Its antigen is still unknown. This sample was taken from a study of cytomegalovirus exposure and HLA in healthy donors. Study-level points and caveats: After further analysis at a later stage, 16,951 TCR beta sequences were associated with HLA alleles at 0.05 false discovery rate. A previous analysis found most TCR beta V segments productive roughly 87% or roughly 30% of the time. There was a cluster of highly shared sequence variants that was likely a sequencing artifact.

13 Jbeta primers and 60 Vbeta primers were used for the PCR. Methods used by the authors: In a later analysis, 75 million to 85 million unique TCR beta chains included roughly 11 million shared by two or more donors. Profiling relied on immunoSEQ multiplex PCR, and the TCRdb table lists in-frame clones only, not all of them. V and J calls and clone size are given by that table; D and trimming were obtained from the DNA. The sample comprises 130,000 to 150,000 clones, around 79% of which are singletons, and 1.7% rests with the top ten. This CDR3 spans 15 amino acids. The V gene's germline CDR1 is SGHVS and CDR2 FQNEAQ. Between the trimmed V and J ends, which lost 2 bases and 1 base, there was a span of 9 bases.

The source is a young woman in good health and CMV-seronegative. Material for sequencing was PBMCs. The gene calls are TRBV7-8 and TRBJ1-5; perhaps TRBD1 as D (6 bases). In DNA, the CDR3 is TGTGCCAGCAGCTTACACAGGGTGAGCAATCAGCCCCAGCATTTT. Protein product: CASSLHRVSNQPQHF.